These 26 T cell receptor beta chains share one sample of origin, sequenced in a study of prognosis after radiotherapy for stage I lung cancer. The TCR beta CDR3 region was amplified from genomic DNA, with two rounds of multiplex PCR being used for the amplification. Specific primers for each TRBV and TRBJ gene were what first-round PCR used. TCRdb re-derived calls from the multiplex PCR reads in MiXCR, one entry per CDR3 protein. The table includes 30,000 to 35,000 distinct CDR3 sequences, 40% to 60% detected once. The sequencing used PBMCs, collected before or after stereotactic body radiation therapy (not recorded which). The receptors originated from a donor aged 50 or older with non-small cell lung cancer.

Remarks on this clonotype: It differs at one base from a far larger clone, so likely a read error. The CDR3 DNA reads as TGTGTCAGCGCTATACAGGTCTACACCGGGGAGCTGTTTTTT. Residues: CVSAIQVYTGELFF. J is TRBJ2-2 and V is TRBV7-9; tentatively, D is TRBD1 (5 bases). This CDR3 contains 14 residues. Germline V gene data show CDR1 as SEHNR and CDR2 as FQNEAQ (reference sequence).

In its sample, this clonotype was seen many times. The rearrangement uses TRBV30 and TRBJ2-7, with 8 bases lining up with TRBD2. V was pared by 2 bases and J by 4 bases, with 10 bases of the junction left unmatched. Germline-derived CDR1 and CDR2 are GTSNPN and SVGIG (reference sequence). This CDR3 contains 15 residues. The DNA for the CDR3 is TGTGCCTGGAGTTTCCCGGGGGGGGCTATATACGAGCAGTACTTC. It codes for CAWSFPGGAIYEQYF. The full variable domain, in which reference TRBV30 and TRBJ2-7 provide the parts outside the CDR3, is SQTIHQWPATLVQPVGSPLSLECTVEGTSNPNLYWYRQAAGRGLQLLFYSVGIGQISSEVPQNLSASRPQDRQFILSSKKLLLSDSGFYLCAWSFPGGAIYEQYFGPGTRLTVT.

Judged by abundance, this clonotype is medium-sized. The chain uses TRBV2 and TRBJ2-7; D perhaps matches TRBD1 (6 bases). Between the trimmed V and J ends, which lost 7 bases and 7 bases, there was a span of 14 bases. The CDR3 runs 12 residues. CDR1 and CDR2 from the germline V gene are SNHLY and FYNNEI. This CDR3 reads CASNRQEGEQYF. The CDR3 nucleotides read TGTGCCAGCAACCGACAGGAAGGGGAGCAGTACTTC. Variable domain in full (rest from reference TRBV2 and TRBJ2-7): EPEVTQTPSHQVTQMGQEVILRCVPISNHLYFYWYRQILGQKVEFLVSFYNNEISEKSEIFDDQFSVERPDGSNFTLKIRSTKLEDSAMYFCASNRQEGEQYFGPGTRLTVT.

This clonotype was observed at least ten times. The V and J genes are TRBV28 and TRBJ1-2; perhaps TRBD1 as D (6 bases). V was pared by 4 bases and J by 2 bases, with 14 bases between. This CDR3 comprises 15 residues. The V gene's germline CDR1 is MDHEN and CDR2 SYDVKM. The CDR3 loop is CASSSAPQGNYGYTF. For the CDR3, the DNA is TGTGCCAGCAGTTCCGCCCCGCAGGGGAACTATGGCTACACCTTC.

CDR3 protein: CASSLCMPRGGAIYNEQFF. The CDR3 coding sequence is TGTGCCAGCAGTTTATGCATGCCCCGGGGGGGGGCTATCTACAATGAGCAGTTCTTC. The rearrangement links TRBV28 to TRBJ2-1, with TRBD2 matching 8 bases. Trimming at V came to 0 bases and at J to 3 bases, leaving 13 bases not matched to a gene. The CDR3 length is 19 residues. CDR1 is MDHEN, CDR2 SYDVKM, per germline. Full variable domain (rest looked up from reference TRBV28 and TRBJ2-1): DVKVTQSSRYLVKRTGEKVFLECVQDMDHENMFWYRQDPGLGLRLIYFSYDVKMKEKGDIPEGYSVSREKKERFSLILESASTNQTSMYLCASSLCMPRGGAIYNEQFFGPGTRLTVL.

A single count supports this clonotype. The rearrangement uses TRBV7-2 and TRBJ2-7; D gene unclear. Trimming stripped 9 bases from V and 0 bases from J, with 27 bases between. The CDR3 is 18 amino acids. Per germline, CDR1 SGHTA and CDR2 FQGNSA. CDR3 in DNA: TGTGCCAGTAGCCCCCTGTCCTGGAGTACCCTATTCTCCTACGAGCAGTACTTC. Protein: CASSPLSWSTLFSYEQYF.

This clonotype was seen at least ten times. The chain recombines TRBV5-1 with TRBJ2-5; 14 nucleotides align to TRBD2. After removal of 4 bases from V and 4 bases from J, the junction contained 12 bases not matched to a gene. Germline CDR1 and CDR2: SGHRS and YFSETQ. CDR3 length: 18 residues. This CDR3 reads CASSLGLAGELVGETQYF. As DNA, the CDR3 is TGCGCCAGCAGCCTGGGACTAGCGGGAGAATTGGTTGGAGAGACCCAGTACTTC. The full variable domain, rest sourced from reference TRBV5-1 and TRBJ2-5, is KAGVTQTPRYLIKTRGQQVTLSCSPISGHRSVSWYQQTPGQGLQFLFEYFSETQRNKGNFPGRFSGRQFSNSRSEMNVSTLELGDSALYLCASSLGLAGELVGETQYFGPGTRLLVL.

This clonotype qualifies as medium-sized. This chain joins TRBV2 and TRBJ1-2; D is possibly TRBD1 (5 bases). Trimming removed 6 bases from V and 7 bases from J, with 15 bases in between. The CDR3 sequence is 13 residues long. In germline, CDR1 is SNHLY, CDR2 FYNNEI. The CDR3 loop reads CASSLLQGVGYTF. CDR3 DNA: TGTGCCAGCAGCCTGTTGCAGGGAGTTGGCTACACCTTC.

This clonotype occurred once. CDR3 in amino acids: CASSYQRSSYNSPLHF. CDR3 DNA: TGTGCCAGCAGTTACCAACGGAGCTCCTATAATTCACCCCTCCACTTT. The chain joins TRBV6-5 to TRBJ1-6; D call uncertain. The CDR3 loop spans 16 amino acids. Germline assignment: CDR1 MNHEY and CDR2 SVGAGI. Trimming took 2 bases from V and 0 from J, leaving 8 bases between them.

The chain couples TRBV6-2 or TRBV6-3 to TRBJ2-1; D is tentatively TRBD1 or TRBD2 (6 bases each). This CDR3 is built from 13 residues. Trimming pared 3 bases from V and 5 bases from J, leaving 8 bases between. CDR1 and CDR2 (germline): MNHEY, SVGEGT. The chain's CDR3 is CASSYGGHNEQFF. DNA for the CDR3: TGTGCCAGCAGTTATGGGGGGCACAATGAGCAGTTCTTC.

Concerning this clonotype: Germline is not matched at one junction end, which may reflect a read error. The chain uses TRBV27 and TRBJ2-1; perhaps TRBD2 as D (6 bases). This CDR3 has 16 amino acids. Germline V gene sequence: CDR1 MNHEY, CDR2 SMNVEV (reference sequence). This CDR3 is CASTAIGTVMHNEQFF. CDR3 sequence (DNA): TGTGCCAGCACAGCGATAGGGACTGTAATGCACAATGAACAGTTCTTC.

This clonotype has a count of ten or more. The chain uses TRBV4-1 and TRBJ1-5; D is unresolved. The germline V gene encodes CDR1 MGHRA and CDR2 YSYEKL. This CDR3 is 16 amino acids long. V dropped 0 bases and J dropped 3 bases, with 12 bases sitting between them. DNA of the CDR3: TGCGCCAGCAGCCAAGATGACCCAACCTCCAATCAGCCCCAGCATTTT. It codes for CASSQDDPTSNQPQHF.

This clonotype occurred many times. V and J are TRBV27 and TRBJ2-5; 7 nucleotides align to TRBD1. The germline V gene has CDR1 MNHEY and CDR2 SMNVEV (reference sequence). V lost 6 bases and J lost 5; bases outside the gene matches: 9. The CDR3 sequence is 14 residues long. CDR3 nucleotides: TGTGCCAGCAGCCTCTTGGGACAGATCGAGACCCAGTACTTC. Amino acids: CASSLLGQIETQYF.

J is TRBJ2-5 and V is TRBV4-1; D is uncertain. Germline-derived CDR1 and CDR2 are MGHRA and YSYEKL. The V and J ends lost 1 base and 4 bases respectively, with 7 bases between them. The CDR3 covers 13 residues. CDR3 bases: TGCGCCAGCAGCCAAGTCTTGGGAGAGACCCAGTACTTC. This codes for CASSQVLGETQYF.

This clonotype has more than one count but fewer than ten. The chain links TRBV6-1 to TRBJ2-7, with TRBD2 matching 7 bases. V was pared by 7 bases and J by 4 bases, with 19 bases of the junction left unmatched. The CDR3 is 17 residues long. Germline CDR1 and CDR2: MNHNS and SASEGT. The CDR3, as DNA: TGTGCCAGCACCACGGGATTGGGACTAAAGTTTTCTTACGAGCAGTACTTC. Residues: CASTTGLGLKFSYEQYF.

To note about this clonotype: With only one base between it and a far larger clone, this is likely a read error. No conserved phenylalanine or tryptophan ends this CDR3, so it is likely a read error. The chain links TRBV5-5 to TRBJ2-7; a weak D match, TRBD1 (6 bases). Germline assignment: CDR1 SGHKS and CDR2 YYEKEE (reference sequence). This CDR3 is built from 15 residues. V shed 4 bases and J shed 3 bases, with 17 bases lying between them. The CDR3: CASSVGPQGVYEQYL. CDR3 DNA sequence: TGTGCCAGCAGCGTAGGTCCACAGGGAGTCTACGAGCAGTACTTA.

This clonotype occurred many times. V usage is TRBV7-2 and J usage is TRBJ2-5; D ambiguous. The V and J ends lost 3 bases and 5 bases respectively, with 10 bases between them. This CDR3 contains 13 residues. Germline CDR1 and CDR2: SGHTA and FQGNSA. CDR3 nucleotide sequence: TGTGCCAGCAGCTTCTCAGTGGAGGAGACCCAGTACTTC. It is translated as CASSFSVEETQYF.

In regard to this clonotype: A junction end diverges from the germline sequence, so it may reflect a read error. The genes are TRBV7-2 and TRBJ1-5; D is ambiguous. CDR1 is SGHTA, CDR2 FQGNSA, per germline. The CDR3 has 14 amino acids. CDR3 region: CASSLGGWTTPHHF. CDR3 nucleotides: TGTGCCAGCAGCTTAGGGGGATGGACTACGCCCCATCATTTT.

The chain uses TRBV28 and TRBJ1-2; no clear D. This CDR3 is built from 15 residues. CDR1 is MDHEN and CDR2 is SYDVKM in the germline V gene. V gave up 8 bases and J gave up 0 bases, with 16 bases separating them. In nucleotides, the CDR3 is TGTGCCAGCTACAGCGGATCTTTCCCTAACTATGGCTACACCTTC. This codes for CASYSGSFPNYGYTF.

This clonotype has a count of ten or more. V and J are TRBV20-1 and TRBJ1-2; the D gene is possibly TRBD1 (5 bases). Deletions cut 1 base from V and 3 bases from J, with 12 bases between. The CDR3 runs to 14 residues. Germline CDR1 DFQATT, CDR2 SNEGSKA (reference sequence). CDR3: CSARAGTDHYGYTF. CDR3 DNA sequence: TGCAGTGCTAGAGCCGGGACGGATCACTATGGCTACACCTTC.

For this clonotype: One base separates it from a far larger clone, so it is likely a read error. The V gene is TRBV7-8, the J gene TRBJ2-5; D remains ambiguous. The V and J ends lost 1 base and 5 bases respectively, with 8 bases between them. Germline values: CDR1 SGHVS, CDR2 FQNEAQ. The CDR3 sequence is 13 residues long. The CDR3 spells CASSLGFGETQYF. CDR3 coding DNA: TGTGCCAGCAGCTTAGGTTTCGGGGAGACCCAGTACTTC. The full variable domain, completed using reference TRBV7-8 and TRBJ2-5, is GAGVSQSPRYKVAKRGQDVALRCDPISGHVSLFWYQQALGQGPEFLTYFQNEAQLDKSGLPSDRFFAERPEGSVSTLKIQRTQQEDSAVYLCASSLGFGETQYFGPGTRLLVL.

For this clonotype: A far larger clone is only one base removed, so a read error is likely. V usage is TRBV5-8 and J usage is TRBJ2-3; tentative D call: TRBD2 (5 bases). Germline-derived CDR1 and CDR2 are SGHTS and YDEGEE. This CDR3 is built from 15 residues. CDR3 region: CASSPVTSSKDTQYF. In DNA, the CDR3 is TGTGCCAGCAGCCCGGTAACCTCTAGCAAAGATACGCAGTATTTT.

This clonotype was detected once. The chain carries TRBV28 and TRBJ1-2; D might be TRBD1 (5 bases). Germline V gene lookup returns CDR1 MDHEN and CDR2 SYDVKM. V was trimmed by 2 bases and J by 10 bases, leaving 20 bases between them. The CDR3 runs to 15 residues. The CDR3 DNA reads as TGTGCCAGCAGTTTAGGGCAGGGTGTCTTAGAAGTCTACACCTTC. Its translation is CASSLGQGVLEVYTF.

The CDR3 sequence is CASGSAWCAGNEQYF. CDR3 nucleotides: TGTGCTAGTGGTTCAGCATGGTGCGCGGGGAACGAGCAGTACTTC. The rearrangement uses TRBV12-5 and TRBJ2-7; D is possibly TRBD2 (6 bases). From germline, CDR1 is LGHNT and CDR2 FRNRAP. The CDR3 sequence is 15 residues long. Trimming stripped 4 bases from V and 5 bases from J, with 18 bases between.

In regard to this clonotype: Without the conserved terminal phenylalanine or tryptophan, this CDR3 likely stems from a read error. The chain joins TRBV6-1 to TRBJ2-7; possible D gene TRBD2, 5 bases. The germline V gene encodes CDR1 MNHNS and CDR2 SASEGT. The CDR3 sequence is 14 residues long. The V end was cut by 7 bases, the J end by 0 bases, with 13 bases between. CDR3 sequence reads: CASIPHGSSYEQYS. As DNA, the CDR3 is TGTGCCAGCATCCCGCATGGGAGCTCCTACGAGCAGTACTCC.

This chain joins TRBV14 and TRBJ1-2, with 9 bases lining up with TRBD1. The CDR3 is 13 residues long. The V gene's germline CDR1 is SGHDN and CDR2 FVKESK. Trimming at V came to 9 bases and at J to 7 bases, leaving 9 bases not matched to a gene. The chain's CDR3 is CARGQGWGLGYTF. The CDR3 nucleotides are TGTGCCAGGGGACAGGGATGGGGTCTTGGCTACACCTTC.